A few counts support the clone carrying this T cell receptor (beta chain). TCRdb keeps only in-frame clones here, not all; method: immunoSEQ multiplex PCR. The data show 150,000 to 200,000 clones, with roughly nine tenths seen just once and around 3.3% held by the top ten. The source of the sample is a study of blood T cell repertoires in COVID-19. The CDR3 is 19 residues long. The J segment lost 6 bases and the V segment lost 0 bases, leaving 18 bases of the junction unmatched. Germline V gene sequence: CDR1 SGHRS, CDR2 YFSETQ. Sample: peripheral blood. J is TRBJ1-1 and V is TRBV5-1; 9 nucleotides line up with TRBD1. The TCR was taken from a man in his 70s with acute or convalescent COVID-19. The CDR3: CASSLGGTGTGPRGAEAFF. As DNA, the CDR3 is TGCGCCAGCAGCTTGGGGGGAACCGGGACAGGGCCGAGAGGGGCTGAAGCTTTCTTT.